This TCR delta chain was recovered during a study of gamma-delta T cells after stem cell transplantation. CDR3 length equals 15 residues. Trimming cost V 2 bases and J 3 bases, with 19 bases left between them. CDR1 and CDR2 (germline): TVYSNPD, GDNSRS (reference sequence). TCRdb used CATT to re-call clones from the RT-PCR reads. The data contain more than 1,500 delta-chain clones, about a fifth of them singletons. The sample comprised gamma-delta T cells. The rearrangement uses TRDV3 and TRDJ1; the D is unclear. The TCR originated in a human donor. It is not recorded whose cells these are; they may come from a transplant donor. CDR3 in amino acids: CAFETPISHADKLIF. In nucleotides, the CDR3 is TGTGCCTTTGAGACCCCTATATCCCACGCCGATAAACTCATCTTT.